This T cell receptor beta chain was documented in a study of blood T cell repertoires in COVID-19. Study background: Researchers got acute and convalescent COVID-19 samples from the United States, Italy and Spain. Sources were T cells, B-cell-depleted T cells, or PBMCs; the material itself was cDNA or gDNA.

About this clone itself: The same CDR3 can be traced to other DNA sequences in this sample.

The CDR3 contains 15 residues. Trimming left V 1 base short and J 2 bases short, with 10 bases between. Per germline, CDR1 SGHTA and CDR2 FQGNSA. Authors' data handling: Quantification of nucleated cells was approximated via reference gene primer amplification. Here immunoSEQ multiplex PCR was the method, and the copy in TCRdb shows in-frame clones only, minus some. V and J calls plus clone size are reproduced from that table; the DNA served to infer D and trimming. The sample includes hundreds of thousands of clones, about 90% seen only once; the top ten take approximately 0.3%. This chain links TRBV7-2 with TRBJ2-3, with D possibly TRBD1 on 5 matching bases. Material: peripheral blood. The receptor was derived from a woman younger than 35 with acute or convalescent COVID-19. The CDR3 loop reads CASSLVGQSTDTQYF. The CDR3 coding sequence is TGTGCCAGCAGCTTAGTGGGGCAGTCCACAGATACGCAGTATTTT.